The rows below give T cell receptor beta chains drawn from one sample of a study of blood T cells in healthy people across ages. Each CDR3 protein is one row after TCRdb ran MiXCR on the 5' RACE reads. Counted here are about 1.6 million distinct CDR3 sequences, around 35% occurring once; the ten biggest clones make up around 10%. Sequenced: blood. These receptors all come from a woman aged 30 to 39 in good health. The CDR3 runs from the conserved cysteine through the conserved F or W. The D gene is left open where the match is weak. Rows give clone size only sometimes, using once, few, many, or a class for an expanded clone.

D gene: TRBD1; V gene: TRBV10-1; J gene: TRBJ2-2; clone size: few; CDR3 protein: CASSTGGENGGELFF; CDR3 DNA: TGCGCCAGCAGTACAGGGGGCGAAAACGGCGGGGAGCTGTTTTTT
D gene: .; V gene: TRBV10-3; J gene: TRBJ1-4; clone size: few; CDR3 protein: CAISEHRDAVGTNEKLFF; CDR3 DNA: TGTGCCATCAGTGAGCACAGGGATGCGGTTGGCACTAATGAAAAACTGTTTTTT
D gene: TRBD2; V gene: TRBV7-2; J gene: TRBJ2-7; clone size: .; CDR3 protein: CASSFGVLAGEYEQYF; CDR3 DNA: TGTGCCAGCAGCTTCGGCGTCCTAGCGGGAGAATACGAGCAGTACTTC
D gene: .; V gene: TRBV28; J gene: TRBJ2-1; clone size: few; CDR3 protein: CAGGGGLGEIEQFF; CDR3 DNA: TGTGCCGGAGGGGGGGGACTGGGGGAAATTGAGCAGTTCTTC
D gene: TRBD1; V gene: TRBV11-1; J gene: TRBJ1-1; clone size: .; CDR3 protein: CASSLLTGTGGFTEAFF; CDR3 DNA: TGTGCCAGCAGCCTCTTGACCGGGACAGGGGGCTTCACTGAAGCTTTCTTT
D gene: TRBD1; V gene: TRBV20-1; J gene: TRBJ1-1; clone size: few; CDR3 protein: CSAEVITGGTEAFF; CDR3 DNA: TGCAGTGCTGAAGTTATAACAGGGGGAACTGAAGCTTTCTTT
D gene: .; V gene: TRBV2; J gene: TRBJ1-5; clone size: .; CDR3 protein: CASKGGVSNQPQHF; CDR3 DNA: TGTGCCAGCAAGGGGGGGGTAAGCAATCAGCCCCAGCATTTT
D gene: .; V gene: TRBV16; J gene: TRBJ2-4; clone size: many; CDR3 protein: CASSQSGAGGDIQYF; CDR3 DNA: TGTGCCAGCAGCCAATCCGGGGCTGGCGGGGACATTCAGTACTTC
D gene: TRBD2; V gene: TRBV2; J gene: TRBJ2-3; clone size: .; CDR3 protein: CASSVGLAEVTDTQYF; CDR3 DNA: TGTGCCAGCAGTGTGGGACTAGCGGAAGTCACAGATACGCAGTATTTT
D gene: TRBD1; V gene: TRBV7-2; J gene: TRBJ2-3; clone size: .; CDR3 protein: CASSLTGTGCNTQYF; CDR3 DNA: TGTGCCAGCAGCTTAACGGGGACAGGGTGTAATACGCAGTATTTT
D gene: TRBD2; V gene: TRBV6-1; J gene: TRBJ2-1; clone size: few; CDR3 protein: CAGTLAGVGNEQFF; CDR3 DNA: TGTGCCGGGACACTAGCGGGAGTAGGGAATGAGCAGTTCTTC
D gene: .; V gene: TRBV27; J gene: TRBJ2-7; clone size: few; CDR3 protein: CASSSTPWGPYEQYF; CDR3 DNA: TGTGCCAGCAGTTCGACACCCTGGGGCCCCTACGAGCAGTACTTC
D gene: TRBD1; V gene: TRBV20-1; J gene: TRBJ2-7; clone size: .; CDR3 protein: CSAQKGGLANEQYF; CDR3 DNA: TGCAGTGCTCAGAAAGGGGGCTTGGCCAACGAGCAGTACTTC
D gene: TRBD1; V gene: TRBV6-1; J gene: TRBJ1-2; clone size: .; CDR3 protein: CASSEGTGGPHYGYTF; CDR3 DNA: TGTGCCAGCAGTGAAGGGACAGGGGGCCCGCACTATGGCTACACCTTC
D gene: TRBD1; V gene: TRBV19; J gene: TRBJ1-2; clone size: .; CDR3 protein: CASTMGDRDGYTF; CDR3 DNA: TGTGCCAGTACCATGGGGGACAGAGATGGCTACACCTTC
D gene: .; V gene: TRBV4-1; J gene: TRBJ1-2; clone size: .; CDR3 protein: CASSQGWGVSGYTF; CDR3 DNA: TGCGCCAGCAGCCAAGGATGGGGTGTTAGTGGCTACACCTTC
D gene: TRBD1; V gene: TRBV20-1; J gene: TRBJ2-3; clone size: .; CDR3 protein: CSARTGQGTDTQYF; CDR3 DNA: TGCAGTGCTAGAACGGGACAGGGCACAGATACGCAGTATTTT
D gene: .; V gene: TRBV12-3/TRBV12-4; J gene: TRBJ1-1; clone size: few; CDR3 protein: CASSLGFDGEAFF; CDR3 DNA: TGTGCCAGCAGCCTAGGCTTTGATGGTGAAGCTTTCTTT
D gene: TRBD2; V gene: TRBV15; J gene: TRBJ2-5; clone size: few; CDR3 protein: CATSMGLAEETQYF; CDR3 DNA: TGTGCCACCAGCATGGGACTAGCGGAAGAGACCCAGTACTTC
D gene: TRBD2; V gene: TRBV28; J gene: TRBJ2-1; clone size: .; CDR3 protein: CASSERAGVYNEQFF; CDR3 DNA: TGTGCCAGCAGCGAACGAGCGGGGGTATACAATGAGCAGTTCTTC
D gene: .; V gene: TRBV6-6; J gene: TRBJ1-2; clone size: .; CDR3 protein: CASSYGSGFGYTF; CDR3 DNA: TGTGCCAGCAGTTACGGTTCGGGGTTTGGCTACACCTTC
D gene: TRBD2; V gene: TRBV3-1; J gene: TRBJ2-5; clone size: .; CDR3 protein: CASSQGGVQETQYF; CDR3 DNA: TGTGCCAGCAGCCAGGGGGGGGTCCAAGAGACCCAGTACTTC